The 25 T cell receptor beta chains below were found in one sample sequenced in a study of T-cell reconstitution after alpha-beta-depleted transplantation in children. A library of TCRbeta sequences, prepared with unique molecular identifiers, was generated. TCRdb reanalysed the PCR reads using MiXCR and keeps one entry per CDR3 protein. This sample carries about 610,000 distinct CDR3 sequences, about 10% of them seen once, and the ten largest clones take about 4.2%. Sequences were derived from PBMCs from the stem cell graft donor, sampled from the stem cell graft. These receptors were taken from a human donor who donated a stem cell graft to a child with acute myeloid leukemia.

This clonotype came up once. The rearrangement joins TRBV18 to TRBJ2-1; no definite D call. The CDR3 is 15 residues long. Germline V gene sequence: CDR1 KGHSH, CDR2 LQKENI. V was clipped by 5 bases and J by 4 bases, with 15 bases between them. The CDR3 DNA reads TGTGCCAGCTCAGCCGCGGCCGCTGGATACAATGAGCAGTTCTTC. Translating it yields CASSAAAAGYNEQFF.

This clonotype was detected ten times or more. The genes are TRBV3-1 and TRBJ2-7; 12 nucleotides match TRBD2. CDR3 length: 17 residues. The trim removed 1 base at V and 7 bases at J, leaving 11 bases unmatched. Germline V gene lookup returns CDR1 LGHDT and CDR2 YNNKEL (reference sequence). The CDR3 loop reads CASSQGAPSGRAGEQYF. The CDR3 DNA sequence: TGTGCCAGCAGCCAAGGTGCCCCTAGCGGGAGGGCCGGGGAGCAGTACTTC.

This clonotype appeared a few times. V gene TRBV12-3 or TRBV12-4 combines with J gene TRBJ2-7; D is possibly TRBD1 (6 bases). The V end lost 4 bases, the J end lost 7 bases, and 14 bases lay between the germline ends. CDR3 length: 13 amino acids. The CDR3 DNA is TGTGCCAGCAGTTCCCCGGACAGATATGAGCAGTACTTC. Its protein product is CASSSPDRYEQYF.

This clonotype was observed at least ten times. This chain uses TRBV2 with TRBJ1-1; 8 bases fit TRBD1. The CDR3 loop spans 15 amino acids. The germline V gene has CDR1 SNHLY and CDR2 FYNNEI. V lost 7 bases to trimming and J lost 1 base; unmatched junction nucleotides: 8. In DNA, the CDR3 is TGTGCCAGCATCGGCGACAGGGGCCGGAACACTGAAGCTTTCTTT. It translates to CASIGDRGRNTEAFF.

The chain joins TRBV13 to TRBJ2-3; D remains unclear. CDR3 length: 15 residues. V lost 5 bases and J 4 bases, leaving 16 bases between the germline ends. Germline V gives CDR1 PRHDT, CDR2 FYEKMQ (reference sequence). The CDR3 loop reads CASSTPLAEADTQYF. The CDR3 nucleotides are TGTGCCAGCAGCACGCCCCTGGCAGAAGCAGATACGCAGTATTTT.

Only a few counts were recorded for this clonotype. The chain joins TRBV20-1 to TRBJ2-7, with D perhaps matching TRBD1 or TRBD2 (5 bases each). This CDR3 contains 13 residues. Between the trimmed V and J ends, which lost 3 bases and 3 bases, there was a span of 12 bases. CDR1 is DFQATT, CDR2 SNEGSKA, per germline (reference sequence). The CDR3 nucleotides are TGCAGTGCTAGGGGGGACGGAAGCTACGAGCAGTACTTC. The encoded protein is CSARGDGSYEQYF.

The chain joins TRBV18 to TRBJ2-3; 10 nucleotides line up with TRBD2. Germline values: CDR1 KGHSH, CDR2 LQKENI. This CDR3 region has 17 residues. V trimming: 4 bases; J trimming: 4 bases; junction bases outside the gene matches: 11. The CDR3 is CASSRTESGRAADTQYF. The DNA for the CDR3 is TGTGCCAGCTCACGAACCGAGAGCGGGAGGGCGGCAGATACGCAGTATTTT.

This clonotype was counted between two and nine times. This sequence joins TRBV5-1 and TRBJ2-3; D uncertain. The CDR3 consists of 16 residues. The germline gives CDR1 SGHRS, CDR2 YFSETQ. V gave up 4 bases and J gave up 0 bases, with 15 bases separating them. CDR3 in amino acids: CASSPRTAVSTDTQYF. DNA of the CDR3: TGCGCCAGCAGCCCCCGGACGGCAGTAAGCACAGATACGCAGTATTTT.

The CDR3: CSVEGAVSGQLNTEAFF. The CDR3, as DNA: TGCAGCGTTGAGGGGGCGGTTTCGGGACAGCTGAACACTGAAGCTTTCTTT. The chain couples TRBV29-1 to TRBJ1-1, with TRBD1 matching 7 bases. Germline trimming cut 3 bases from V and 0 bases from J; bases unmatched to any gene: 13. Germline CDR1 and CDR2: SQVTM and ANQGSEA. The CDR3 runs 17 residues.

This clonotype came up many times. The chain uses TRBV5-1 and TRBJ1-2, with 8 positions matching TRBD1. Per germline, CDR1 SGHRS and CDR2 YFSETQ. With 4 bases clipped from V and 4 bases from J, the junction kept 9 bases outside the gene matches. This CDR3 has 15 amino acids. The CDR3 DNA is TGCGCCAGCAGCCGTCGGACAGGGACCATCTATGGCTACACCTTC. Its protein is CASSRRTGTIYGYTF.

This clonotype has a handful of counts. This sequence joins TRBV24-1 and TRBJ1-1; no clear D gene. V was pared by 3 bases and J by 8 bases, with 6 bases between. The CDR3 totals 11 residues. The germline V gene has CDR1 KGHDR and CDR2 SFDVKD. The chain's CDR3 is CATSDLTEAFF. For the CDR3, the DNA is TGTGCCACCAGTGATCTGACAGAAGCTTTCTTT.

In the case of this clonotype: Because the CDR3 is missing its conserved closing phenylalanine or tryptophan, this is likely a read error. The rearrangement joins TRBV30 to TRBJ1-2; a possible D gene is TRBD1 (5 bases). The CDR3 has 12 residues. The germline CDR1 and CDR2 sequences are GTSNPN and SVGIG (reference sequence). V gave up 4 bases and J gave up 3 bases, with 9 bases separating them. The DNA of the CDR3 is TGTGCCTGGACAGGGCCTGACTATGGCTACACCTAC. Encoded protein: CAWTGPDYGYTY.

This clonotype showed up many times. The chain uses TRBV10-3 and TRBJ2-5; maybe TRBD1 (6 bases). The germline V gene encodes CDR1 ENHRY and CDR2 SYGVKD. V lost 8 bases to trimming and J lost 2 bases, with 12 bases between them. The CDR3 has 13 amino acids. The CDR3, as DNA: TGTGCCATCGGGACAACCTCTCAAGAGACCCAGTACTTC. Its protein product is CAIGTTSQETQYF.

This clonotype has a count of ten or more. V is TRBV7-9 and J is TRBJ2-7, with 8 bases aligning to TRBD2. This CDR3 region has 13 residues. The V and J ends lost 3 bases and 3 bases, in that order; junction bases with no gene match: 1. CDR1 and CDR2 (germline): SEHNR, FQNEAQ (reference sequence). As DNA, the CDR3 is TGTGCCAGCAGCTTCCGGGAGGGCTACGAGCAGTACTTC. Its protein is CASSFREGYEQYF.

The chain joins TRBV20-1 to TRBJ2-1; 7 nucleotides line up with TRBD2. V trimming: 3 bases; J trimming: 7 bases; junction bases outside the gene matches: 21. CDR1 DFQATT and CDR2 SNEGSKA come from the germline V gene (reference sequence). The CDR3 consists of 18 residues. Here the CDR3 DNA reads TGCAGTGCTAGGGACCGTGTGGCCCGGACGGGGGGAGGGAATGAGCAGTTCTTC. It translates to CSARDRVARTGGGNEQFF.

The table lists this clonotype with a few counts. The CDR3 nucleotides read TGTGCCAGCAGTGAACTGACTAGCGGGAGAAGTGAGCAGTTCTTC. Amino acids: CASSELTSGRSEQFF. The gene calls are TRBV6-1 and TRBJ2-1; TRBD2 matches at 12 bases. V lost 2 bases and J lost 9; bases outside the gene matches: 5. Germline CDR1 MNHNS, CDR2 SASEGT. This CDR3 is 15 amino acids long.

The sample holds many counts of this clonotype. This chain links TRBV4-2 with TRBJ1-5; 10 bases fit TRBD1. Looked up from germline, CDR1 is LGHNA and CDR2 is YNFKEQ. Germline trimming cut 0 bases from V and 2 bases from J; bases unmatched to any gene: 7. The CDR3 has 18 amino acids. CDR3 loop: CASSQDPPGTGGNQPQHF. CDR3 nucleotides: TGTGCCAGCAGCCAAGATCCCCCCGGGACAGGGGGCAATCAGCCCCAGCATTTT.

The table lists this clonotype with many counts. The V gene is TRBV28, the J gene TRBJ1-5; 7 nucleotides agree with TRBD1. This CDR3 comprises 15 residues. Trimming removed 8 bases from V and 2 bases from J; junction bases left unmatched: 9. The germline CDR1 and CDR2 sequences are MDHEN and SYDVKM. CDR3 sequence (DNA): TGTGCCAGCGGATGGGGACAGATTCGCAATCAGCCCCAGCATTTT. Its translation is CASGWGQIRNQPQHF.

This clonotype was counted a few times. The rearrangement joins TRBV7-9 to TRBJ1-5; 7 nucleotides agree with TRBD1. Germline V gives CDR1 SEHNR, CDR2 FQNEAQ (reference sequence). V shed 8 bases and J 4 bases; nucleotides not matched to a gene: 8. This CDR3 has 14 residues. The CDR3 reads CASGSGTDNQPQHF. The DNA for the CDR3 is TGTGCCAGCGGCTCCGGGACAGATAATCAGCCCCAGCATTTT.

This clonotype was detected many times. J is TRBJ2-3 and V is TRBV7-2, with 9 bases identical to TRBD1. The V gene's germline CDR1 is SGHTA and CDR2 FQGNSA. V lost 4 bases to trimming and J lost 4 bases; unmatched junction nucleotides: 9. The CDR3 is made up of 16 amino acids. The chain's CDR3 is CASSSGQGLGPDTQYF. The CDR3 DNA is TGTGCCAGCAGCTCAGGACAGGGGCTGGGGCCAGATACGCAGTATTTT.

This clonotype occurred a few times. The chain is built from TRBV20-1 and TRBJ2-1; 8 bases agree with TRBD2. Germline V gene sequence: CDR1 DFQATT, CDR2 SNEGSKA (reference sequence). V lost 1 base to trimming and J lost 5 bases; unmatched junction nucleotides: 10. This CDR3 has 16 amino acids. The CDR3 reads CSARAPTSVFDNEQFF. The CDR3 DNA sequence: TGCAGTGCTAGAGCCCCGACTAGCGTATTCGACAATGAGCAGTTCTTC.

The V call is TRBV3-1, the J call TRBJ2-5; 14 nucleotides line up with TRBD2. This CDR3 spans 18 amino acids. Germline CDR1 reads LGHDT; CDR2 reads YNNKEL (reference sequence). Trimming at V came to 10 bases and at J to 5 bases, leaving 18 bases not matched to a gene. The CDR3 protein is CAIWPRRHGTSGSETQYF. The CDR3 DNA reads as TGTGCCATCTGGCCCCGTCGTCACGGGACTAGCGGGAGTGAGACCCAGTACTTC.

The V gene is TRBV7-2, the J gene TRBJ2-5; 14 nucleotides line up with TRBD2. V gave up 4 bases and J gave up 5 bases; unmatched junction bases: 9. The CDR3 spans 17 residues. The V gene's germline CDR1 is SGHTA and CDR2 FQGNSA. The CDR3 nucleotides read TGTGCCAGCAGCTATCAAACCGGGACTAGCGGGAGCGAGACCCAGTACTTC. Residues: CASSYQTGTSGSETQYF.

This clonotype occurred many times. The rearrangement links TRBV12-3 or TRBV12-4 to TRBJ2-5; tentative D call: TRBD2 (6 bases). The CDR3 runs 14 residues. V lost 3 bases to trimming and J lost 1 base, with 9 bases between them. The CDR3 region is CASSLVRGQETQYF. CDR3 bases: TGTGCCAGCAGTTTGGTGCGGGGCCAAGAGACCCAGTACTTC.

This clonotype was counted at least ten times. The V and J genes are TRBV5-1 and TRBJ2-3; perhaps TRBD1 as D (6 bases). The V gene lost 0 bases and the J gene lost 3 bases, with 11 bases spanning the gap. The CDR3 loop spans 15 amino acids. The germline V gene encodes CDR1 SGHRS and CDR2 YFSETQ. In DNA form, the CDR3 reads TGCGCCAGCAGCTTGGGTCGGACAGATACAGATACGCAGTATTTT. Amino acids: CASSLGRTDTDTQYF.